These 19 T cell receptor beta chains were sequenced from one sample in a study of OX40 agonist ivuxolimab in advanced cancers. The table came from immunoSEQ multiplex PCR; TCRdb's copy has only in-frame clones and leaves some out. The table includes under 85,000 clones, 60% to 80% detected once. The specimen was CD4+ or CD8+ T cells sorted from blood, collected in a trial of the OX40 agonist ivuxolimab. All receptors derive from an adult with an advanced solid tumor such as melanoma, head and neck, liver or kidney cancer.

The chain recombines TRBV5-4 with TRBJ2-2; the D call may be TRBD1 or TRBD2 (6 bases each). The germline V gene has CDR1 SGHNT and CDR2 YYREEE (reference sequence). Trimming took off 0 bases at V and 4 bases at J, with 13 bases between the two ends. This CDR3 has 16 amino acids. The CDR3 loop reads CASSLEGGGGTGELFF. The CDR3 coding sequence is TGTGCCAGCAGCTTGGAAGGAGGAGGGGGCACCGGGGAGCTGTTTTTT.

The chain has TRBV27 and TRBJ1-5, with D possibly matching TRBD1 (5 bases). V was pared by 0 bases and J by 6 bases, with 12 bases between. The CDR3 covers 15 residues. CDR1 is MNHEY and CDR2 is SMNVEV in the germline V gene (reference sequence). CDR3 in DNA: TGTGCCAGCAGTTTATCGATTTCAGGGCTTCAGCCCCAGCATTTT. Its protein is CASSLSISGLQPQHF.

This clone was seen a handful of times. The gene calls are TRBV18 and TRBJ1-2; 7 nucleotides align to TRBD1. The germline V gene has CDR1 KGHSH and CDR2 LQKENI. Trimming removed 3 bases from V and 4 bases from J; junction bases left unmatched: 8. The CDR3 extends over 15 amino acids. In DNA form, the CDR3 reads TGTGCCAGCTCACCGGGGGACAGTAGTTTCTATGGCTACACCTTC. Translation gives CASSPGDSSFYGYTF. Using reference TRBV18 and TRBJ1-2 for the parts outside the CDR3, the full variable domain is NAGVMQNPRHLVRRRGQEARLRCSPMKGHSHVYWYRQLPEEGLKFMVYLQKENIIDESGMPKERFSAEFPKEGPSILRIQQVVRGDSAAYFCASSPGDSSFYGYTFGSGTRLTVV.

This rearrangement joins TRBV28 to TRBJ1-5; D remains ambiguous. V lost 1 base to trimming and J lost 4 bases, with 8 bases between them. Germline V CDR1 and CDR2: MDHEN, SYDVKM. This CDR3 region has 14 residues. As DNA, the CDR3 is TGTGCCAGCAGTTTATCACTCGGGAATCAGCCCCAGCATTTT. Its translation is CASSLSLGNQPQHF.

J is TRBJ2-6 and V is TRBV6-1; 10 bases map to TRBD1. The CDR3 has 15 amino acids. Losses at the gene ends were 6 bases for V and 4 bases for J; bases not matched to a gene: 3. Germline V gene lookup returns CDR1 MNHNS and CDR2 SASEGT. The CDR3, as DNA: TGTGCCAGCAGGGACAGGGGGTACGGGGCCAACGTCCTGACTTTC. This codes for CASRDRGYGANVLTF.

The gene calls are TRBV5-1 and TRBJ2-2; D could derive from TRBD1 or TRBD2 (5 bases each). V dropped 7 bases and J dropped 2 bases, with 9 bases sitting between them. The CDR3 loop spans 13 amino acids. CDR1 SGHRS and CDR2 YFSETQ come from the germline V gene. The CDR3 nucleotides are TGCGCCAGCCGGGGCGCCAACACCGGGGAGCTGTTTTTT. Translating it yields CASRGANTGELFF.

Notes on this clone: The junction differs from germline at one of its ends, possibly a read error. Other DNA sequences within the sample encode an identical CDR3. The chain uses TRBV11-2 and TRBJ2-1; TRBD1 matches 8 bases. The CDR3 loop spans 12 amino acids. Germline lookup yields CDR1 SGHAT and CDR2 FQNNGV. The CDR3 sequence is CASRGQDNEQFF. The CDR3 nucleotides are TGTGCCAGCAGGGGACAGGACAATGAGCAATTCTTC.

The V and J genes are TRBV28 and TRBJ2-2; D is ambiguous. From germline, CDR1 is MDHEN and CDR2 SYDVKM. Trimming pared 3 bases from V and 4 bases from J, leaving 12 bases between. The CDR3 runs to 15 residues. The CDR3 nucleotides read TGTGCCAGCAGTTTCAGTGCGTGGGGCACCGGGGAGCTGTTTTTT. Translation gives CASSFSAWGTGELFF.

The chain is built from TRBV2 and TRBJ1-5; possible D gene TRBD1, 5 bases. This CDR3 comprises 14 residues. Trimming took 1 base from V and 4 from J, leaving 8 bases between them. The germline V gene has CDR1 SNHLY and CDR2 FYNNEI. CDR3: CASSEGQGNQPQHF. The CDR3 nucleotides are TGTGCCAGCAGTGAAGGGCAGGGAAATCAGCCCCAGCATTTT.

CDR3 loop: CASSFLQGYTEAFF. CDR3 sequence (DNA): TGTGCCAGCAGTTTCCTTCAGGGGTACACTGAAGCTTTCTTT. The J gene is TRBJ1-1, the V gene TRBV6-5, with D perhaps TRBD1 (6 bases). V lost 4 bases and J 3 bases, leaving 12 bases between the germline ends. Germline CDR1 MNHEY, CDR2 SVGAGI. The CDR3 has 14 amino acids.

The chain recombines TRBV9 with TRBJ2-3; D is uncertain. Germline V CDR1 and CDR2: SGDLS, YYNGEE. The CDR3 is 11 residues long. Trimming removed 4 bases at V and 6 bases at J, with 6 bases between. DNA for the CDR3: TGTGCCAGCAGCCCGATCGATACGCAGTATTTT. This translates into CASSPIDTQYF.

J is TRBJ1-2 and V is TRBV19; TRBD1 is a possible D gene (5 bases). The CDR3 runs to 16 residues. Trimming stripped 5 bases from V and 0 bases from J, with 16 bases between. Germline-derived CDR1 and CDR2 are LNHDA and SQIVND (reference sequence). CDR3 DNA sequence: TGTGCCAGTAGTGCCCAACGGGCGACAGCTAACTATGGCTACACCTTC. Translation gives CASSAQRATANYGYTF.

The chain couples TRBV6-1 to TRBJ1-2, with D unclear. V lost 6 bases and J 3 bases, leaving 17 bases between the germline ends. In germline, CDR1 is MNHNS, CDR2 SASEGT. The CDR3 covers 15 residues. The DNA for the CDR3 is TGTGCCAGCAGGGACCAGGACGGTCGATACTATGGCTACACCTTC. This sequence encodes CASRDQDGRYYGYTF.

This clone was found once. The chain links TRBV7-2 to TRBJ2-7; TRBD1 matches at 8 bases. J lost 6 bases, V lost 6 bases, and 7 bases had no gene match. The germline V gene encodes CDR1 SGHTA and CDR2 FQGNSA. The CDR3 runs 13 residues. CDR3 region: CASRQTGVREQYF. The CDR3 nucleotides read TGTGCCAGCAGACAGACAGGGGTTCGCGAGCAGTACTTC.

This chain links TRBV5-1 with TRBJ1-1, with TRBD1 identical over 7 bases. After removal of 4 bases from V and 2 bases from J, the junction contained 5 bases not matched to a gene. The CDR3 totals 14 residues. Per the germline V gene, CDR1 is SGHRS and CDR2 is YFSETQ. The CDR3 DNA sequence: TGCGCCAGCAGCGGGGGACAGCTTAACACTGAAGCTTTCTTT. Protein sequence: CASSGGQLNTEAFF.

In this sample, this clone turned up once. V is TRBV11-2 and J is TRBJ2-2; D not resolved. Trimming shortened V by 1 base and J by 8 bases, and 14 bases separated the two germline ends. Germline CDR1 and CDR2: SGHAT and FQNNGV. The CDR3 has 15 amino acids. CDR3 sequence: CASSLVVGSRGELFF. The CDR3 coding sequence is TGTGCCAGCAGCTTAGTGGTGGGTTCAAGAGGGGAGCTGTTTTTT.

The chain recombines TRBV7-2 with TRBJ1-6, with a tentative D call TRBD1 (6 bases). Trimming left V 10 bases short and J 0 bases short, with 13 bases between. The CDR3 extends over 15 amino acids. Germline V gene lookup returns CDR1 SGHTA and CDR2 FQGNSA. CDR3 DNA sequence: TGTGCCAACAGGGACCCGAGCTCCTATAATTCACCCCTCCACTTT. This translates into CANRDPSSYNSPLHF. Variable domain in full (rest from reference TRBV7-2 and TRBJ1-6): GAGVSQSPSNKVTEKGKDVELRCDPISGHTALYWYRQSLGQGLEFLIYFQGNSAPDKSGLPSDRFSAERTGGSVSTLTIQRTQQEDSAVYLCANRDPSSYNSPLHFGNGTRLTVT.

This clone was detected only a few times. The DNA for the CDR3 is TGTGCCAGCAGCTTAAGCCTAGCCCCGTCGTACAATGAGCAGTTCTTC. This gives the protein CASSLSLAPSYNEQFF. V is TRBV7-8 and J is TRBJ2-1; weak D call: TRBD2 (5 bases). Looked up from germline, CDR1 is SGHVS and CDR2 is FQNEAQ. The CDR3 has 16 residues. The V and J ends lost 2 bases and 4 bases respectively, with 15 bases between them.

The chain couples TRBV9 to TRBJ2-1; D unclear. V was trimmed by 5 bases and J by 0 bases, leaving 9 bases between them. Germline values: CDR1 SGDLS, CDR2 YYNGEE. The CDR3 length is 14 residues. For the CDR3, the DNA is TGTGCCAGCAGTCCTTTTGGCTCCTACAATGAGCAGTTCTTC. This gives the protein CASSPFGSYNEQFF.